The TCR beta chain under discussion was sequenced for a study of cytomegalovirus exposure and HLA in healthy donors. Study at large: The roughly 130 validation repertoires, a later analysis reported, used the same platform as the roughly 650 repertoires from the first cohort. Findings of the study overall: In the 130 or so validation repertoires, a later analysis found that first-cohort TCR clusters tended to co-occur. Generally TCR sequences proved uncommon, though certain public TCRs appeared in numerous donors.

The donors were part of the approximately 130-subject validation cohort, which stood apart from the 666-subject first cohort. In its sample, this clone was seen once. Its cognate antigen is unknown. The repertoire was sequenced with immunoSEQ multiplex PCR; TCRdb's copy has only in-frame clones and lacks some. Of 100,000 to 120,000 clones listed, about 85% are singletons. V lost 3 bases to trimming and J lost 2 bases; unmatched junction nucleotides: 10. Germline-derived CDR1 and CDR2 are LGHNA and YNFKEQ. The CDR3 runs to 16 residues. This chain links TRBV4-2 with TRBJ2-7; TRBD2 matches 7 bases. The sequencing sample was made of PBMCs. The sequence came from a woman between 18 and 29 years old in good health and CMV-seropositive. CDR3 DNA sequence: TGTGCCAGCAGCCACGCGCCCGGGACTATCGCCTACGAGCAGTACTTC. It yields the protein CASSHAPGTIAYEQYF.